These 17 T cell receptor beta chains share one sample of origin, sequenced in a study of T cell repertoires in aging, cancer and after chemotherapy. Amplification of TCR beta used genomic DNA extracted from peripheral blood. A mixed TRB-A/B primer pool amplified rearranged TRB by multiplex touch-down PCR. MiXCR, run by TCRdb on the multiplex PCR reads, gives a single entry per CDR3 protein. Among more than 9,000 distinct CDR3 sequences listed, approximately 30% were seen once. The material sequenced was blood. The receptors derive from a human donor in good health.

CDR3 sequence reads: CASSSLGGSNQPQHF. In DNA form, the CDR3 reads TGTGCCAGCAGCTCCCTAGGGGGTAGCAATCAGCCCCAGCATTTT. The chain combines TRBV27 with TRBJ1-5; D might be TRBD1 (6 bases). The V gene's germline CDR1 is MNHEY and CDR2 SMNVEV (reference sequence). This CDR3 region has 15 residues. The germline V and J ends were trimmed by 6 bases and 0 bases, with 12 bases remaining between them.

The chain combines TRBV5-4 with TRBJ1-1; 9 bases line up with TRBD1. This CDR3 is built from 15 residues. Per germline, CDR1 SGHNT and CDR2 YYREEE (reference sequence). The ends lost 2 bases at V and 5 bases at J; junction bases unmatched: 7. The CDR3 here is CASSFPGTGSTEAFF. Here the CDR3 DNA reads TGTGCCAGCAGCTTCCCCGGGACAGGGTCGACTGAAGCTTTCTTT.

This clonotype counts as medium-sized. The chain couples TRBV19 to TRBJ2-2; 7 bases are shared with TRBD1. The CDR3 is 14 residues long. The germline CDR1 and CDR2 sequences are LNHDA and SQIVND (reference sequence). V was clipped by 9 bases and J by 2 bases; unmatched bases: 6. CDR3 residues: CASLDRVNTGELFF. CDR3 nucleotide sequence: TGTGCCAGCCTCGACAGGGTCAACACCGGGGAGCTGTTTTTT.

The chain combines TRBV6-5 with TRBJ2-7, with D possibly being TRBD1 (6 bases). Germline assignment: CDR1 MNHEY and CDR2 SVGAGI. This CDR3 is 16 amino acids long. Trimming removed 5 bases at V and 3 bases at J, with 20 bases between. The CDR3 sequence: CASSEGWQGLNYEQYF. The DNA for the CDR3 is TGTGCCAGCAGTGAAGGTTGGCAGGGGCTTAACTACGAGCAGTACTTC.

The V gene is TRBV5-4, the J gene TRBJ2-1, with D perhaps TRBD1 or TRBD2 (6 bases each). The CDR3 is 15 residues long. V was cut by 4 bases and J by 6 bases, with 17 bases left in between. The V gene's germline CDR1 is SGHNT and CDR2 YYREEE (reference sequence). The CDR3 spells CASSPRSGGGNEQFF. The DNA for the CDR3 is TGTGCCAGCAGCCCACGTAGCGGAGGGGGCAATGAGCAGTTCTTC.

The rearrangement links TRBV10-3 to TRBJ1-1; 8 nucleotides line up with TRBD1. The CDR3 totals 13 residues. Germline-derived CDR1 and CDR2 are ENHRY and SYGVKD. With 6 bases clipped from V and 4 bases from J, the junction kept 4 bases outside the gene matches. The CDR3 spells CAISWTGTTEAFF. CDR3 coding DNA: TGTGCCATCAGCTGGACAGGGACCACTGAAGCTTTCTTT.

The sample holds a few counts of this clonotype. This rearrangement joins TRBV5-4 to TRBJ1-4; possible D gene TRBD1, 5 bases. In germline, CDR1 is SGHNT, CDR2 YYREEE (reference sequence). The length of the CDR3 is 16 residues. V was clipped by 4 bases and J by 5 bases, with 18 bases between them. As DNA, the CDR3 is TGTGCCAGCAGCCAAGGCGTCGGGGCGACAAATGAAAAACTGTTTTTT. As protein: CASSQGVGATNEKLFF.

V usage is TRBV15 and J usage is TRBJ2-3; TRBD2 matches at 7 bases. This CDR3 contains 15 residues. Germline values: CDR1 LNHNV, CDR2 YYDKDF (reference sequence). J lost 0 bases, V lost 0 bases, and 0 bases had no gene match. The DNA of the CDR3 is TGTGCCACCAGCAGAGAGGGGGGGAGCACAGATACGCAGTATTTT. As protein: CATSREGGSTDTQYF.

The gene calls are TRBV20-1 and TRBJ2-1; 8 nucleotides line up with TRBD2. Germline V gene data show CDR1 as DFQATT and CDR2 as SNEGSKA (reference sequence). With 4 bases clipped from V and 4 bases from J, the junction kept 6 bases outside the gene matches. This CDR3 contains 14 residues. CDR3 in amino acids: CSATAGEIYNEQFF. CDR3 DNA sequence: TGCAGTGCTACAGCGGGAGAGATATACAATGAGCAGTTCTTC.

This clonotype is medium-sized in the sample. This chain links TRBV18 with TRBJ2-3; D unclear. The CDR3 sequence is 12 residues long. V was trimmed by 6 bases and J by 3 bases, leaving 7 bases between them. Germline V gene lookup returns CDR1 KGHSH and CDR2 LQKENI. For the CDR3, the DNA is TGTGCCAGCTCGCACGGGACAGATACGCAGTATTTT. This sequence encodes CASSHGTDTQYF.

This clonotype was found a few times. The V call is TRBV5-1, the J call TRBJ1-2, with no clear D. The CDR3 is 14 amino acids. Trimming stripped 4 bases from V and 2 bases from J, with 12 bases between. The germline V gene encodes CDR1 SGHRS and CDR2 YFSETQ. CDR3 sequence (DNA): TGCGCCAGCAGCGAGGCGGGAACCAACTATGGCTACACCTTC. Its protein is CASSEAGTNYGYTF.

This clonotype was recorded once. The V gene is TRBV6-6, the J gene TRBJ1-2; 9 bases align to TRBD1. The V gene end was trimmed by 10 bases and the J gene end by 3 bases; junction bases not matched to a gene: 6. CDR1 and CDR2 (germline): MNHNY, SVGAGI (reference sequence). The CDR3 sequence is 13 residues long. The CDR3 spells CAITRTGDYGYTF. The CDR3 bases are TGTGCCATCACCCGGACAGGGGACTATGGCTACACCTTC.

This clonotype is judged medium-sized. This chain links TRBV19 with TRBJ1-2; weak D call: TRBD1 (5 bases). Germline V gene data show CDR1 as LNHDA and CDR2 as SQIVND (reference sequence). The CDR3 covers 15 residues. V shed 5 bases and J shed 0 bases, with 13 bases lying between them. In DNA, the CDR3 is TGTGCCAGTAGTGCCCGCAGGGCCACTAACTATGGCTACACCTTC. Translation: CASSARRATNYGYTF.

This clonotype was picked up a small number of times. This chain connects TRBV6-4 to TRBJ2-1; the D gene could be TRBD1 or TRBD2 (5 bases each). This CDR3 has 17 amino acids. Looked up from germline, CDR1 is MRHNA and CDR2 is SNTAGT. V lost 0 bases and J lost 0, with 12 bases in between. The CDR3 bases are TGTGCCAGCAGTGACTCGGGGGTTGCTAGCTCCTACAATGAGCAGTTCTTC. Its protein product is CASSDSGVASSYNEQFF.

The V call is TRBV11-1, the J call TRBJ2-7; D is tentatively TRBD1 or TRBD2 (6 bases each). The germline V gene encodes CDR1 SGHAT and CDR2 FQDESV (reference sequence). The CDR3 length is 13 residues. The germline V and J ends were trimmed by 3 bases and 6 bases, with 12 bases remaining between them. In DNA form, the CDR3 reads TGTGCCAGCAGCTTTGACGGGGGCGGCGAGCAGTACTTC. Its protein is CASSFDGGGEQYF.

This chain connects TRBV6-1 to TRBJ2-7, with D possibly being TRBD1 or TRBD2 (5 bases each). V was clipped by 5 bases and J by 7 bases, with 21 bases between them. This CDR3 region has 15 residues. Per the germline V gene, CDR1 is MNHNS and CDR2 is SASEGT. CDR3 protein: CASSYDRMGVREQYF. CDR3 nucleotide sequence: TGTGCCAGCAGTTACGACCGTATGGGGGTCCGGGAGCAGTACTTC.

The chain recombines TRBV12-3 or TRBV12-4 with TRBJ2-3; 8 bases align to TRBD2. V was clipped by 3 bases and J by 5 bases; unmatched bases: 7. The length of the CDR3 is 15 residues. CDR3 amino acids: CASSFSGGDGDTQYF. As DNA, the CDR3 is TGTGCCAGCAGTTTCTCGGGGGGGGATGGAGATACGCAGTATTTT.